Below, 9 T cell receptor beta chains from the same sample are listed, as sequenced in a study of vaccination effects on CD4 cells after COVID-19. Clones were read by immunoSEQ multiplex PCR, and TCRdb kept only the in-frame ones, dropping some. Here the sample spans under 40,000 clones, roughly 70% being singletons. Scientists isolated CD4+ T cells after a roughly 10-day culture period ended. Antigens for these TCRs are unknown. This specimen was CD4+ T cells from PBMCs cultured without peptide, taken before COVID-19 vaccination. Receptors were obtained from a human donor who received a COVID-19 vaccine.

This chain joins TRBV21-1 and TRBJ2-3; TRBD2 was called by the table and not checked on the DNA. TRBV21-1 is given as a pseudogene. CDR3 length equals 17 residues. For the CDR3, the DNA is TGTGCCAGCAGCAAAACTAGCGGGGGGGATAGCACAGATACGCAGTATTTT. It is translated as CASSKTSGGDSTDTQYF.

This sequence joins TRBV2 and TRBJ2-5, with 9 positions matching TRBD2. Germline V gives CDR1 SNHLY, CDR2 FYNNEI. The CDR3 runs 14 residues. V dropped 11 bases and J dropped 0; count of bases not matched to a gene: 7. The CDR3 protein is CACISGSYQETQYF. CDR3 nucleotides: TGTGCCTGCATTAGCGGGAGTTACCAAGAGACCCAGTACTTC.

With respect to this clone: Other nucleotide sequences from this sample produce the same CDR3. The chain is built from TRBV19 and TRBJ1-5, with 7 positions matching TRBD1. Germline V gene lookup returns CDR1 LNHDA and CDR2 SQIVND (reference sequence). The CDR3 runs to 14 residues. J lost 6 bases, V lost 3 bases, and 5 bases had no gene match. CDR3 sequence reads: CASSIRQGGQPQHF. DNA of the CDR3: TGTGCCAGTAGTATCCGACAGGGCGGTCAGCCCCAGCATTTT.

The chain has TRBV19 and TRBJ2-7, with D tentatively TRBD1 or TRBD2 (5 bases each). CDR1 and CDR2 from the germline V gene are LNHDA and SQIVND (reference sequence). CDR3 length: 15 amino acids. Trimming shortened V by 4 bases and J by 6 bases, and 19 bases separated the two germline ends. CDR3 protein: CASSNLGVRLSEQYF. The CDR3 bases are TGTGCCAGTAGTAATCTGGGGGTACGGCTGAGCGAGCAGTACTTC.

The V call is TRBV4-2, the J call TRBJ1-5, with 12 bases aligning to TRBD1. Germline CDR1 reads LGHNA; CDR2 reads YNFKEQ. J gave up 5 bases and V 0 bases, and 5 bases lay outside the gene matches. This CDR3 is built from 17 residues. CDR3 sequence (DNA): TGTGCCAGCAGCCAAGATGGGACAGGGGGCGGTCATCAGCCCCAGCATTTT. Its protein is CASSQDGTGGGHQPQHF.

This CDR3 is CASSLSEATLQPYGYTF. CDR3 nucleotide sequence: TGTGCCAGCAGTTTGTCGGAGGCGACTCTGCAACCCTATGGCTACACCTTC. The J gene is TRBJ1-2, the V gene TRBV27; no definite D call. Trimming took off 3 bases at V and 4 bases at J, with 21 bases between the two ends. The CDR3 is 17 amino acids. Germline V gene sequence: CDR1 MNHEY, CDR2 SMNVEV (reference sequence).

CDR3 in DNA: TGTGCCAGCAGTACCCGGACAGGGATGAACACTGAAGCTTTCTTT. Protein product: CASSTRTGMNTEAFF. This chain joins TRBV2 and TRBJ1-1; 8 nucleotides line up with TRBD1. CDR1 SNHLY and CDR2 FYNNEI come from the germline V gene. Trimming cost V 5 bases and J 0 bases; bases outside gene matches: 5. The CDR3 has 15 residues.

This clone has only a few counts. The CDR3 region is CASSWGDRNSPLHF. The CDR3 coding sequence is TGTGCCAGCAGCTGGGGGGATCGGAATTCACCCCTCCACTTT. This sequence joins TRBV5-6 and TRBJ1-6, with D tentatively TRBD1 (5 bases). Looked up from germline, CDR1 is SGHDT and CDR2 is YYEEEE. The ends were cut back, 3 bases at V and 7 bases at J, with 11 bases in the middle. There are 14 residues in the CDR3.

The chain has TRBV11-3 and TRBJ2-7, with D perhaps matching TRBD1 or TRBD2 (5 bases each). The CDR3 consists of 14 residues. Looked up from germline, CDR1 is SGHNT and CDR2 is YENEEA. V was cut by 1 base and J by 2 bases, with 9 bases left in between. The CDR3 nucleotides read TGTGCCAGCAGCTTAGGACCGGGGCCCTACGAGCAGTACTTC. Encoded protein: CASSLGPGPYEQYF.